This T cell receptor beta chain was sequenced for a study of OX40 agonist ivuxolimab in advanced cancers. Blood got drawn at baseline, again on cycle 4 day 1, and then on cycle 7 day 1. This table comes from immunoSEQ multiplex PCR, and its TCRdb copy is limited to in-frame clones, with some not included. Of some 22,000 clones detected, approximately 89% appear once; the ten largest clones hold around 15%. The CDR3 runs to 11 residues. The germline V gene has CDR1 SEHNR and CDR2 FQNEAQ (reference sequence). V was cut by 5 bases and J by 10 bases, with 9 bases left in between. The specimen comprised CD4+ or CD8+ T cells sorted from blood, sampled in a trial of the OX40 agonist ivuxolimab. The rearrangement uses TRBV7-9 and TRBJ2-1, with D perhaps matching TRBD1 (5 bases). The source is an adult with an advanced solid tumor such as melanoma, head and neck, liver or kidney cancer. In nucleotides, the CDR3 is TGTGCCAGCAGCCAGGGCGGAGAGCAGTTCTTC. It codes for CASSQGGEQFF.